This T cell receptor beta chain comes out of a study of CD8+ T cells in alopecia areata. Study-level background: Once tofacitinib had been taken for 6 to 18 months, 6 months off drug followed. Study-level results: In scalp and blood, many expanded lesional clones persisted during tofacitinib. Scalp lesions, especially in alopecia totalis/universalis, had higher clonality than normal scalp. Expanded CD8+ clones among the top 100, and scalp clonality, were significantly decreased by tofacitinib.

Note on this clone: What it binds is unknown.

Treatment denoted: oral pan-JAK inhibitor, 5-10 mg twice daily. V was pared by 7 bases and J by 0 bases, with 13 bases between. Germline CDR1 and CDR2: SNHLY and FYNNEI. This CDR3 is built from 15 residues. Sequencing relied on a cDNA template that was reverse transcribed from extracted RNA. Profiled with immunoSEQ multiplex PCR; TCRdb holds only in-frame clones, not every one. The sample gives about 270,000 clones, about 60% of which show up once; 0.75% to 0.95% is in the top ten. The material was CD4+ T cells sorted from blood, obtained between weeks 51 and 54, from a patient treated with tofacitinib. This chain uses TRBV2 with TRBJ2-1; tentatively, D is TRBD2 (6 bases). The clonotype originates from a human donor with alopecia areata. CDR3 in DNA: TGTGCCAGCATGGGCGGGGCAAGCTCCTACAATGAGCAGTTCTTC. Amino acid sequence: CASMGGASSYNEQFF.